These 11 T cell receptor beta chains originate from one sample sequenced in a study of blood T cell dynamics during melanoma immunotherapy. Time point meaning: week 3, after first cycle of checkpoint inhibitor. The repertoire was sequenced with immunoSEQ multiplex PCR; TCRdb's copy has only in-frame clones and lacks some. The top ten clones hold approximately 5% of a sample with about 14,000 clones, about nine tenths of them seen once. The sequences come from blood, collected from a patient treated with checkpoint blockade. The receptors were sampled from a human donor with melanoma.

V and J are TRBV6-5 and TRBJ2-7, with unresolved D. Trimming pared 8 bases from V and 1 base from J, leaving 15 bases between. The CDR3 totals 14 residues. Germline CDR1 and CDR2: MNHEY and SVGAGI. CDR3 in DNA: TGTGCCAGCCTAAGAAGGTTCGGATCCTACGAGCAGTACTTC. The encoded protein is CASLRRFGSYEQYF.

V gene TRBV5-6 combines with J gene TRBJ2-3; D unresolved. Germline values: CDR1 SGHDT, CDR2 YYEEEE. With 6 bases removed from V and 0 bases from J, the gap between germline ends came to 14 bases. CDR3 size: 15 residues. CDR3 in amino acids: CASTFEGYSTDTQYF. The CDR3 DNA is TGTGCCAGCACCTTTGAAGGGTATAGCACAGATACGCAGTATTTT.

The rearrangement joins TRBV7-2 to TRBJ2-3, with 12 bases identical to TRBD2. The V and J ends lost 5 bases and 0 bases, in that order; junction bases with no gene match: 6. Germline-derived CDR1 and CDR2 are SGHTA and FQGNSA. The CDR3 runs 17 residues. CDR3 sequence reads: CASSTRTSGTSTDTQYF. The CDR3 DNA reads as TGTGCCAGCAGCACCCGGACTAGCGGGACTAGCACAGATACGCAGTATTTT.

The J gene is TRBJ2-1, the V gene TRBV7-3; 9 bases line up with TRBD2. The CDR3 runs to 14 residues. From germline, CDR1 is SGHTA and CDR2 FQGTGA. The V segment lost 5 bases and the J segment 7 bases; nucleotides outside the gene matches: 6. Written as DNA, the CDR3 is TGTGCCAGCAGCCCGGGACTAGCTTCGAATGAGCAGTTCTTC. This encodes CASSPGLASNEQFF.

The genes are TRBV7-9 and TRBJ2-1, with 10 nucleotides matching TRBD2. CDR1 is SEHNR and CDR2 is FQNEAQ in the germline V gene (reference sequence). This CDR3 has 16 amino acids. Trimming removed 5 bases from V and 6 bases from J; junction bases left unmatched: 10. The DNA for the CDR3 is TGTGCCAGCAGCCCCCTGGGTAGCGGGAGGCGCAATGAGCAGTTCTTC. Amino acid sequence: CASSPLGSGRRNEQFF. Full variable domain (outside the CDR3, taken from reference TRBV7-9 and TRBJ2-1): DTGVSQNPRHKITKRGQNVTFRCDPISEHNRLYWYRQTLGQGPEFLTYFQNEAQLEKSRLLSDRFSAERPKGSFSTLEIQRTEQGDSAMYLCASSPLGSGRRNEQFFGPGTRLTVL.

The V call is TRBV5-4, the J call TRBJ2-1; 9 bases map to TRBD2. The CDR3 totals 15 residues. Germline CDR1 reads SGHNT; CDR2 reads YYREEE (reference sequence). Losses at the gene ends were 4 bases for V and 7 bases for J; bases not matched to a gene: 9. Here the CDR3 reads CASSTAGGLGNEQFF. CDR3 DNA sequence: TGTGCCAGCAGCACGGCGGGAGGGTTAGGGAATGAGCAGTTCTTC.

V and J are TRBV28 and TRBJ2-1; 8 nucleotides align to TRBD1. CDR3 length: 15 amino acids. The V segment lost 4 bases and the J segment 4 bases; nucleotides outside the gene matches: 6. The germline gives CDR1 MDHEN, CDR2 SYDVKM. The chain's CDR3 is CASSSRQGRYNEQFF. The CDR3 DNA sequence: TGTGCCAGCAGTTCGAGACAGGGGCGTTACAATGAGCAGTTCTTC.

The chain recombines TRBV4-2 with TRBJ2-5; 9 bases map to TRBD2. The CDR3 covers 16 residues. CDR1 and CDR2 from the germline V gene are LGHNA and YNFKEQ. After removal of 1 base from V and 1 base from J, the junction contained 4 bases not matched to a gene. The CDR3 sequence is CASSQGLAASQETQYF. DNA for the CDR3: TGTGCCAGCAGCCAAGGACTAGCGGCTAGCCAAGAGACCCAGTACTTC.

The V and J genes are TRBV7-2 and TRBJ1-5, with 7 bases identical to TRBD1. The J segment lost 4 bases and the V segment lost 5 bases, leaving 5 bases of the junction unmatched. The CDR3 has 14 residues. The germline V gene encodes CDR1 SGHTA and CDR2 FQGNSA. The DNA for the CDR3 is TGTGCCAGCAGCCGCCAACAGGGGAATCAGCCCCAGCATTTT. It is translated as CASSRQQGNQPQHF.

The CDR3 DNA reads as TGTGCCAGCAGCTTAGGCGGGGCCCCGGGTAGGTACGAGCAGTACTTC. As protein: CASSLGGAPGRYEQYF. The chain is built from TRBV7-2 and TRBJ2-7; D might be TRBD2 (6 bases). V lost 1 base to trimming and J lost 4 bases, with 17 bases between them. Germline V CDR1 and CDR2: SGHTA, FQGNSA. The CDR3 has 16 residues.

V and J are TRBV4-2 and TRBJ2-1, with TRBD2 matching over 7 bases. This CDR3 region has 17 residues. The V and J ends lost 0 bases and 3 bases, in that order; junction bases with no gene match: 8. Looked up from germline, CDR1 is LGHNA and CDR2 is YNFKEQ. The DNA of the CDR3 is TGTGCCAGCAGCCAAGAAGCGACTAGCCTACTCTACAATGAGCAGTTCTTC. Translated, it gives CASSQEATSLLYNEQFF.